This T cell receptor beta chain was observed in a study of cytomegalovirus exposure and HLA in healthy donors. This CDR3 spans 15 amino acids. V was clipped by 5 bases and J by 5 bases, with 18 bases between them. CDR1 is LNHDA and CDR2 is SQIVND in the germline V gene (reference sequence). Study results and limitations: The HLA-A and HLA-B alleles of most subjects were reportedly predicted accurately from TCR beta sequences. Compared with the roughly 730-donor mean, an Asian-associated ancestry cluster reportedly had fewer N-insertions, according to a later analysis. Cytomegalovirus association was listed for around 170 TCR beta chains. Reportedly, cytomegalovirus status was diagnosed with high sensitivity and specificity.

PCR amplification relied on 60 Vbeta primers (plus 13 Jbeta primers). The method was immunoSEQ multiplex PCR; TCRdb's version includes in-frame clones alone and lacks a portion of them. Of under 200,000 clones listed, roughly four fifths are singletons. A single count supports this clone. Its antigen remains unidentified. Sequencing was performed on PBMCs. The chain employs TRBV19 and TRBJ2-5; D gene unclear. The clonotype originates from a man aged 50 to 60 in good health and CMV-seropositive. The CDR3 DNA reads as TGTGCCAGTAGTCTTCAGGTCGGTTGGGCTGAGACCCAGTACTTC. Encoded protein: CASSLQVGWAETQYF.